The entry below gives a single TCR beta chain sequence along with its context. Its target is not known. The data were taken from a study of T cell responses to AZD1222 COVID-19 vaccine. The study's findings and limits: It was only 6 or 7 AZD1222 recipients who were seropositive at baseline. Repertoire collection took place solely once the T cell response had peaked. Most donors were white British and more were female, and clonal diversity was possibly underestimated.

Second doses that came at about 4 or about 12 weeks were put together. Germline V gene lookup returns CDR1 SNHLY and CDR2 FYNNEI. Trimming removed 4 bases from V and 7 bases from J; junction bases left unmatched: 3. CDR3 length: 13 residues. Sequenced by immunoSEQ multiplex PCR; TCRdb stores in-frame clones only, minus some. This repertoire shows around 150,000 clones, approximately 90% found once; its top ten account for roughly 0.98%. The chain couples TRBV2 to TRBJ1-5; the match to TRBD1 covers 8 bases. The starting material was peripheral blood, obtained 28 days after the second AZD1222 dose. The source is an adult who received the AZD1222 COVID-19 vaccine. CDR3 protein: CASSGTGYQPQHF. DNA for the CDR3: TGTGCCAGCAGTGGGACAGGGTACCAGCCCCAGCATTTT.